The source of this TCR beta chain is a study of blood T cell repertoires in COVID-19. Study-level background: Sources were T cells, B-cell-depleted T cells, or PBMCs; the material itself was cDNA or gDNA.

Study processing details: By means of reference gene primer amplification, nucleated cell counts were estimated. Only in-frame clones appear in the TCRdb table, and some are missing; sequencing was by immunoSEQ multiplex PCR. V, J and clone size derive from that table, while D and trimming were established from the DNA sequence. This table has 350,000 to 450,000 clones, around 87% appearing once. V lost 1 base to trimming and J lost 3 bases, with 12 bases between them. Germline values: CDR1 SGHTA, CDR2 FQGTGA. The CDR3 covers 15 residues. This clonotype was sampled from a human donor in a cohort sampled during active COVID-19. This chain links TRBV7-3 with TRBJ1-2, with a weak D call TRBD1 (6 bases). Material: peripheral blood. The CDR3: CASSLSGGADYGYTF. The CDR3 DNA reads TGTGCCAGCAGCTTAAGCGGGGGGGCAGACTATGGCTACACCTTC.